The sequence of this TCR beta chain was determined in a study of T cells expressing NK-cell markers (dated by TCRdb to 2019 to 2021). In terms of the full investigation: In sorted CD3+CD56+NKG2C+, CD3+CD56+NKG2C- and CD3+CD56-NKG2C+ T-cell subsets from eight donors, TCR beta-chain repertoires were profiled. Seven of the eight sequenced donors were HCMV-seropositive and one was HCMV-seronegative. Libraries were sequenced as 2 x 150 bp reads on Illumina HiSeq 2000/2500, MiSeq or NextSeq. The eight sequenced donors were randomly selected healthy volunteers, three men and five women. Summary of the overall study and its limitations: In roughly six donors, the dominant CD3+CD56+NKG2C+ clonotypes ranked among the top 10 CD8+ clonotypes, making up about 1.0-7.5% of CD8+ T cells. Those dominant clonotypes were again the most abundant among CD3+CD56-NKG2C+ cells in a handful of donors, at roughly 25-65%. Whether the expanded NKG2C-expressing T cell clones were specific for HCMV antigens was left unclear.

Sequenced using an Illumina HiSeq 2000. TCR beta cDNA libraries were made by 5'RACE template switching that added a universal primer site and unique molecular identifiers. cDNA synthesis was primed from the TCR beta constant segment and was followed by two successive PCR amplification steps. On the authors' methods: MIGEC was used to demultiplex reads and group the reads by UMI, and MiTCR was used to assemble and quantify clonotypes. Only TCR cDNA sequences supported by at least two reads were kept to exclude erroneous sequences. Downstream repertoire analysis used the tcR package, and clonotypes were matched across fractions by CDR3 nucleotide sequence plus V segment. VDJmatch was used to annotate antigen specificity against VDJdb, with one amino acid substitution in CDR3 allowed. TCRdb reprocessed the reads into one record per CDR3 protein sequence, lacking DNA. In this record, the V and J calls reflect TCRdb's handling and not the investigators' own analysis. The data table for this sample lists about 190,000 distinct CDR3 sequences. The leading ten clones occupy 20% of the sample.

In regard to this clonotype: The antigen it binds to is not known.

The CDR3, cysteine through phenylalanine, is 13 amino acids long. The DNA is not on file. CDR1 LNHDA and CDR2 SQIVND are derived from the germline V gene (reference sequence). To determine HCMV serostatus, a commercial ELISA kit was used to detect HCMV-specific IgG in serum. Peripheral blood mononuclear cells were isolated from blood by Ficoll density gradient centrifugation. The rearrangement combines TRBV19 with TRBJ2-1; with no DNA, the TCRdb D assignment of TRBD1 cannot be verified. The TCR sequence derives from a man aged 18 to 69 in good health. Sequencing was done on a sample of blood T cells: a sorted CD56 or NKG2C T cell subset, CD4+ or CD8+ T cells, or bulk PBMC T cells (not recorded which). The CDR3 protein is CASSGGSDNEQFF. Full variable domain (CDR3 extended with the reference TRBV19 and TRBJ2-1 proteins): DGGITQSPKYLFRKEGQNVTLSCEQNLNHDAMYWYRQDPGQGLRLIYYSQIVNDFQKGDIAEGYSVSREKKESFPLTVTSAQKNPTAFYLCASSGGSDNEQFFGPGTRLTVL.